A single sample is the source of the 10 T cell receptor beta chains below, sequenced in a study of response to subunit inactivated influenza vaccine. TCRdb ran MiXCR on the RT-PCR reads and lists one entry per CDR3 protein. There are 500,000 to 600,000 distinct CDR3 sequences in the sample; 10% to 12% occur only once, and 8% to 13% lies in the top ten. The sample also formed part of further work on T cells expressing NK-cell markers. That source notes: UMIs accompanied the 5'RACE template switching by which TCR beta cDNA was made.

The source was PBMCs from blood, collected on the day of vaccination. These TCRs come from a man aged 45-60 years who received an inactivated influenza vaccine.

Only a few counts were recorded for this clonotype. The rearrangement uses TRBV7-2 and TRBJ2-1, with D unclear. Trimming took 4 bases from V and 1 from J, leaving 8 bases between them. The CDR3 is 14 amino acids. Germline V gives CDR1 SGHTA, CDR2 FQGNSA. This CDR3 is CASSYVRSYNEQFF. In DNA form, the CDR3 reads TGTGCCAGCAGCTACGTTCGGTCCTACAATGAGCAGTTCTTC.

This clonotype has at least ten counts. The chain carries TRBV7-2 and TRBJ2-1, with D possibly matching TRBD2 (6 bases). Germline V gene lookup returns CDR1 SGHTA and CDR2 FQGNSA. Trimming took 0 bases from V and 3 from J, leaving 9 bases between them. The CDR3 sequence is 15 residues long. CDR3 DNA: TGTGCCAGCAGCTTAGCGGGGGGATTCTACAATGAGCAGTTCTTC. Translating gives CASSLAGGFYNEQFF.

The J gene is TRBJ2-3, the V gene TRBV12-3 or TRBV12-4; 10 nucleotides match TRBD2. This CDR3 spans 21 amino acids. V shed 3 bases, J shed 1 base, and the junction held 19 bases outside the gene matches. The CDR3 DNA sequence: TGTGCCAGCAGTTTTCGAAGGCTACGGCTAGCGGGAGAGGCCGGCACAGATACGCAGTATTTT. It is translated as CASSFRRLRLAGEAGTDTQYF.

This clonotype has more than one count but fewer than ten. CDR3 in DNA: TGCGCCAGCAGCCTGATTGTAGCGGGAGGCACAGATACGCAGTATTTT. Its protein is CASSLIVAGGTDTQYF. This chain uses TRBV5-1 with TRBJ2-3, with TRBD2 matching over 9 bases. With V trimmed by 4 bases and J by 1 base, 7 bases remained unmatched. Per the germline V gene, CDR1 is SGHRS and CDR2 is YFSETQ. The CDR3 contains 16 residues.

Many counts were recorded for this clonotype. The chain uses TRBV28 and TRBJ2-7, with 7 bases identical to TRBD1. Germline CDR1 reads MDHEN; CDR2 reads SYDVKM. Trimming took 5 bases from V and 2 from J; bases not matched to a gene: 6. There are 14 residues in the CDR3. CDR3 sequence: CASSPDRVTYEQYF. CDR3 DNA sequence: TGTGCCAGCAGTCCAGACAGGGTTACCTACGAGCAGTACTTC.

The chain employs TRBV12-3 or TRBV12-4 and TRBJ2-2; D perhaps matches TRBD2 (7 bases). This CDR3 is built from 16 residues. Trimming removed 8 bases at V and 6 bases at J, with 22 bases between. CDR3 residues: CASGLSSTGGAGELFF. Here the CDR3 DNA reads TGTGCCAGCGGACTTAGCTCAACGGGGGGCGCCGGGGAGCTGTTTTTT.

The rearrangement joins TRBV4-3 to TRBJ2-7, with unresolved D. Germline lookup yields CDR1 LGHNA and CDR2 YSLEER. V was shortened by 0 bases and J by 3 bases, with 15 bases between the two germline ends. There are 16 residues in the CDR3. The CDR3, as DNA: TGCGCCAGCAGCCAAGACAGAACGGGTTCCCTCTACGAGCAGTACTTC. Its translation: CASSQDRTGSLYEQYF.

The CDR3 sequence is CASSLDRANSPLHF. The CDR3 DNA sequence: TGCGCCAGCAGCCTCGACAGGGCTAATTCACCCCTCCACTTT. This rearrangement joins TRBV10-2 to TRBJ1-6, with 7 bases matching TRBD1. The length of the CDR3 is 14 residues. Per germline, CDR1 WSHSY and CDR2 SAAADI. J lost 6 bases, V lost 6 bases, and 5 bases had no gene match.

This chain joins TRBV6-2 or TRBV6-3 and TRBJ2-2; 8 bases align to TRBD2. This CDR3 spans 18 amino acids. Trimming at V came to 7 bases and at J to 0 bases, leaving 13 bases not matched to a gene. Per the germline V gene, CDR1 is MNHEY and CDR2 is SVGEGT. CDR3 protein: CASTLRRLGLANTGELFF. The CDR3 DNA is TGTGCCAGCACGCTACGGAGATTGGGACTAGCGAACACCGGGGAGCTGTTTTTT.

CDR3 sequence (DNA): TGTGCCACCGCATTCGACACAACCTACGAGCAGTACTTC. This encodes CATAFDTTYEQYF. This chain links TRBV15 with TRBJ2-7; D is unresolved. This CDR3 spans 13 amino acids. Trimming cost V 8 bases and J 2 bases, with 13 bases left between them. From germline, CDR1 is LNHNV and CDR2 YYDKDF (reference sequence).